This note documents a single T cell receptor (beta chain) sequence. The target antigen is unknown. This sample is drawn from a study of cytomegalovirus exposure and HLA in healthy donors. Study-level points and caveats: Most TCR sequences showed up rarely, but some public TCRs showed up in many donors. Reports credit the classifier with highly specific, highly sensitive diagnosis of cytomegalovirus status.

With V trimmed by 5 bases and J by 3 bases, 12 bases remained unmatched. This CDR3 has 16 residues. Germline V gives CDR1 SGHRS, CDR2 YFSETQ. Some clones are missing from TCRdb's copy, which holds only in-frame ones; the method was immunoSEQ multiplex PCR. Of about 160,000 clones in the sample, about 90% were seen once. This receptor was taken from a woman aged 18-29 years in good health and CMV-seropositive. Sequenced sample: PBMCs. The gene calls are TRBV5-1 and TRBJ2-7; TRBD2 matches at 9 bases. Written as DNA, the CDR3 is TGCGCCAGCAGTTCCCGGCGGGAGGGGGGTGGCTACGAGCAGTACTTC. This sequence encodes CASSSRREGGGYEQYF. Combining the CDR3 with reference TRBV5-1 and TRBJ2-7 gives the whole variable domain KAGVTQTPRYLIKTRGQQVTLSCSPISGHRSVSWYQQTPGQGLQFLFEYFSETQRNKGNFPGRFSGRQFSNSRSEMNVSTLELGDSALYLCASSSRREGGGYEQYFGPGTRLTVT.